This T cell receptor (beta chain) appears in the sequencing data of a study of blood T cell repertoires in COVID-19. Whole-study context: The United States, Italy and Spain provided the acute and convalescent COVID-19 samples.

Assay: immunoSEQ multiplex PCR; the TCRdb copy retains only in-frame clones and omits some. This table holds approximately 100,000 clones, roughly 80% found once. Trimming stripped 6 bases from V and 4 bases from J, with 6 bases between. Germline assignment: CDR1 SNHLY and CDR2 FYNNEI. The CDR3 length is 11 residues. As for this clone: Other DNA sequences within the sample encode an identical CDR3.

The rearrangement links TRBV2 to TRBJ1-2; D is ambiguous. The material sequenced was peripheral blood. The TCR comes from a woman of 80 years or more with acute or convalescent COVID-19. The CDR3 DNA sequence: TGTGCCAGCAGAACGGGCTATGGCTACACCTTC. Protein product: CASRTGYGYTF.